A single sample gave rise to the 3 T cell receptor beta chains below, sequenced in a study of T cells in Graves' hyperthyroidism and ophthalmopathy. The CDR3 regions of TCR beta were amplified from RNA transcripts. An initial round of RT-PCR targeting the TCR CDR3 relied on the HTBI primer set. TCRdb reanalysed the multiplex PCR reads using MiXCR and keeps one entry per CDR3 protein. The sample lists hundreds of thousands of distinct CDR3 sequences; 11% to 15% were seen once. What was sequenced was blood. Receptors originate from a middle-aged man with Graves' ophthalmopathy.

This clonotype was picked up many times. The chain links TRBV12-3 or TRBV12-4 to TRBJ2-2, with TRBD2 matching over 8 bases. This CDR3 is 14 amino acids long. V shed 5 bases, J shed 7 bases, and the junction held 6 bases outside the gene matches. The CDR3 nucleotides are TGTGCCAGCAGTGCATTAGCGGGACACGGGGAGCTGTTTTTT. This gives the protein CASSALAGHGELFF.

This clonotype was picked up many times. The V and J genes are TRBV7-9 and TRBJ2-1; D may be TRBD2 (5 bases). Between the trimmed V and J ends, which lost 5 bases and 4 bases, there was a span of 12 bases. Germline CDR1 SEHNR, CDR2 FQNEAQ (reference sequence). The CDR3 covers 14 residues. CDR3 sequence: CASSGEGAYNEQFF. The CDR3 nucleotides read TGTGCCAGCAGCGGTGAGGGCGCGTACAATGAGCAGTTCTTC.

This clonotype has a handful of counts. This sequence joins TRBV7-9 and TRBJ2-7; weak D call: TRBD2 (6 bases). Per germline, CDR1 SEHNR and CDR2 FQNEAQ (reference sequence). V shed 6 bases and J shed 4 bases, with 13 bases lying between them. This CDR3 is built from 13 residues. In DNA, the CDR3 is TGTGCCAGCAGTACTGGGACTTCGTACGAGCAGTACTTC. Amino acids: CASSTGTSYEQYF.